This TCR beta chain stems from a study of shared clonotypes between healthy human individuals. Overall study: Donor ages ranged 18 to 49 years: two women, a few men.

The repertoire was sequenced with immunoSEQ multiplex PCR; TCRdb's copy has only in-frame clones and lacks some. This sample has about 680,000 clones, with under 95% found just once. V lost 7 bases and J lost 3; bases outside the gene matches: 8. The length of the CDR3 is 14 residues. Germline-derived CDR1 and CDR2 are SNHLY and FYNNEI. This clone was detected once. The antigen is unknown. Study-level points and caveats: It was the few donors that limited the genetic and exposure-history diversity represented. Clonotypes that were shared across four donors made up around 5% of naive CD4 clonotypes.

In the naive CD8 group, cells lacked CD45RO and were positively selected for CCR7, so terminally differentiated effector memory CD45RA+ cells were left out. This sequence joins TRBV2 and TRBJ2-7; TRBD1 matches 8 bases. This clonotype was obtained from a man younger than 45 in good health. Input material: naive CD8+ T cells sorted from blood. This CDR3 reads CASTQGQGFYEQYF. DNA for the CDR3: TGTGCCAGCACTCAAGGACAGGGATTCTACGAGCAGTACTTC.